The 16 T cell receptor beta chains presented below share a single source sample, sequenced in a study of blood T cell repertoires in COVID-19. TCRdb's table, derived via immunoSEQ multiplex PCR, lists solely in-frame clones and lacks some. The sample yields around 170,000 clones, about 87% seen once. The sample taken for sequencing was peripheral blood. These receptors were collected from a man in his 60s with acute or convalescent COVID-19.

This clone was picked up one time. The chain is built from TRBV6-2 or TRBV6-3 and TRBJ2-1; D perhaps matches TRBD2 (6 bases). CDR3 size: 15 residues. From germline, CDR1 is MNHEY and CDR2 SVGEGT. Trimming cost V 2 bases and J 2 bases, with 10 bases left between them. CDR3 sequence: CASSYAGNAYNEQFF. CDR3 DNA sequence: TGTGCCAGCAGTTACGCGGGAAACGCCTACAATGAGCAGTTCTTC.

The chain carries TRBV2 and TRBJ1-2; D possibly corresponds to TRBD1 (6 bases). The CDR3 sequence is 14 residues long. The V gene's germline CDR1 is SNHLY and CDR2 FYNNEI. V dropped 3 bases and J dropped 8 bases, with 16 bases sitting between them. For the CDR3, the DNA is TGTGCCAGCAGTGAGAGCAGGGACACTATGGGCTACACCTTC. Translated: CASSESRDTMGYTF.

This clone was observed a handful of times. V is TRBV4-2 and J is TRBJ1-2; TRBD1 agrees at 7 bases. J gave up 4 bases and V 0 bases, and 2 bases lay outside the gene matches. The CDR3 spans 14 residues. Germline V gene data show CDR1 as LGHNA and CDR2 as YNFKEQ. The DNA for the CDR3 is TGTGCCAGCAGCCAAGAGGGACAGAGCTATGGCTACACCTTC. As protein: CASSQEGQSYGYTF.

The J gene is TRBJ2-4, the V gene TRBV11-2; no definite D call. The CDR3 is 16 residues long. The germline V and J ends were trimmed by 1 base and 0 bases, with 10 bases remaining between them. The germline CDR1 and CDR2 sequences are SGHAT and FQNNGV. The CDR3 nucleotides read TGTGCCAGCAGCTTAGTGGCAGGCCTAGCCAAAAACATTCAGTACTTC. Its protein product is CASSLVAGLAKNIQYF.

This chain joins TRBV6-5 and TRBJ1-1; 9 bases are a match to TRBD1. The V gene end was trimmed by 6 bases and the J gene end by 7 bases; junction bases not matched to a gene: 9. The CDR3 runs 14 residues. Germline values: CDR1 MNHEY, CDR2 SVGAGI. CDR3 region: CASSIRAGQGEAFF. The CDR3 coding sequence is TGTGCCAGCAGCATCCGCGCGGGACAGGGTGAAGCTTTCTTT.

The chain links TRBV27 to TRBJ1-2; 8 bases are shared with TRBD1. The trim removed 7 bases at V and 4 bases at J, leaving 11 bases unmatched. Germline loops: CDR1 MNHEY, CDR2 SMNVEV (reference sequence). This CDR3 spans 15 amino acids. The CDR3 DNA reads as TGTGCCAGCACACCCGATCTACAGGGGGGCTATGGCTACACCTTC. Translating it yields CASTPDLQGGYGYTF.

The V and J genes are TRBV6-1 and TRBJ1-4, with TRBD1 as a possible D gene (5 bases). Germline V gene lookup returns CDR1 MNHNS and CDR2 SASEGT. With 3 bases removed from V and 8 bases from J, the gap between germline ends came to 13 bases. This CDR3 has 14 residues. The CDR3 sequence is CASSDAGKGEKLFF. CDR3 nucleotides: TGTGCCAGCAGTGATGCGGGGAAGGGGGAAAAACTGTTTTTT.

V is TRBV6-4 and J is TRBJ2-7; possible D gene TRBD2, 6 bases. Deletions cut 0 bases from V and 5 bases from J, with 35 bases between. Germline CDR1 MRHNA, CDR2 SNTAGT. The CDR3 runs to 22 residues. The CDR3 region is CASSDSLLVATARGTFRDEQYV. The CDR3 DNA sequence: TGTGCCAGCAGTGACTCGTTGTTAGTAGCGACAGCCCGGGGGACCTTTAGGGACGAGCAGTACGTC.

The rearrangement joins TRBV19 to TRBJ1-2; 9 bases fit TRBD1. Germline lookup yields CDR1 LNHDA and CDR2 SQIVND (reference sequence). This CDR3 comprises 13 residues. J was trimmed by 6 bases and V by 5 bases; bases with no gene match: 4. The CDR3 loop reads CASSLTGGDGYTF. CDR3 coding DNA: TGTGCCAGTAGTCTGACAGGGGGAGATGGCTACACCTTC. The full variable domain, completed using reference TRBV19 and TRBJ1-2, is DGGITQSPKYLFRKEGQNVTLSCEQNLNHDAMYWYRQDPGQGLRLIYYSQIVNDFQKGDIAEGYSVSREKKESFPLTVTSAQKNPTAFYLCASSLTGGDGYTFGSGTRLTVV.

This clone was seen more than once but under ten times. The rearrangement uses TRBV18 and TRBJ2-5; 7 bases match TRBD1. Germline CDR1 is KGHSH and CDR2 is LQKENI. The CDR3 totals 16 residues. The V and J ends lost 3 bases and 3 bases, in that order; junction bases with no gene match: 10. The CDR3 nucleotides read TGTGCCAGCTCACCCCCCGGGGCAGGGGGTGAAGAGACCCAGTACTTC. This gives the protein CASSPPGAGGEETQYF.

The V and J genes are TRBV7-9 and TRBJ1-5; D gene ambiguous. Germline lookup yields CDR1 SEHNR and CDR2 FQNEAQ (reference sequence). The CDR3 is 15 residues long. Trimming left V 5 bases short and J 7 bases short, with 18 bases between. The CDR3 region is CASSREEGGSQPQHF. The CDR3 region has the DNA TGTGCCAGCAGCCGCGAGGAGGGAGGAAGCCAGCCCCAGCATTTT.

The chain uses TRBV7-6 and TRBJ1-2, with TRBD1 matching over 10 bases. Losses at the gene ends were 1 base for V and 6 bases for J; bases not matched to a gene: 2. Germline V gene sequence: CDR1 SGHVS, CDR2 FNYEAQ. This CDR3 has 14 residues. CDR3 loop: CASSLVGQGDGYTF. CDR3 coding DNA: TGTGCCAGCAGCTTAGTAGGACAGGGGGATGGCTACACCTTC.

The V gene is TRBV5-1, the J gene TRBJ2-7, with 8 bases aligning to TRBD1. CDR3 length equals 16 residues. V lost 4 bases to trimming and J lost 5 bases; unmatched junction nucleotides: 14. CDR1 and CDR2 (germline): SGHRS, YFSETQ. CDR3 sequence reads: CASSVTGTGVGDEQYV. DNA of the CDR3: TGCGCCAGCAGCGTCACCGGGACAGGTGTCGGAGACGAGCAGTACGTC.

The V gene is TRBV4-3, the J gene TRBJ2-3, with 13 bases matching TRBD2. Trimming took 0 bases from V and 1 from J; bases not matched to a gene: 4. CDR1 LGHNA and CDR2 YSLEER come from the germline V gene. CDR3 length: 18 residues. The CDR3 loop reads CASSQDPGTSGGTDTQYF. Here the CDR3 DNA reads TGCGCCAGCAGCCAAGATCCCGGGACTAGCGGGGGCACAGATACGCAGTATTTT.

J is TRBJ1-1 and V is TRBV18; 8 bases agree with TRBD1. J lost 8 bases, V lost 2 bases, and 4 bases had no gene match. The CDR3 sequence is 13 residues long. Germline V lookup: CDR1 KGHSH, CDR2 LQKENI. As DNA, the CDR3 is TGTGCCAGCTCACCAGGTCGGACAGGGGAAGCTTTCTTT. It encodes CASSPGRTGEAFF.

The V call is TRBV6-5, the J call TRBJ2-1; D call uncertain. Germline assignment: CDR1 MNHEY and CDR2 SVGAGI. The CDR3 extends over 12 amino acids. Trimming left V 6 bases short and J 2 bases short, with 5 bases between. CDR3 DNA sequence: TGTGCCAGCAGCCTAGCCTACAATGAGCAGTTCTTC. This encodes CASSLAYNEQFF.